This T cell receptor (beta chain) emerged from a study of CD8 T cells in ankylosing spondylitis. Using quantitative 5'-RACE with molecular barcodes, the authors made TCR beta libraries. TCRdb independently ran MiXCR on the 5' RACE reads; one entry per CDR3 protein. This table holds a few hundred thousand distinct CDR3 sequences, around 24% found once. This clonotype appeared a few times. Its antigen is not identified. The CDR3 loop spans 15 amino acids. Germline assignment: CDR1 SGHTA and CDR2 FQGNSA. V gave up 5 bases and J gave up 2 bases, with 14 bases separating them. The study's findings and limits: Significantly higher representation of disease-linked clones was reported for matched ankylosing spondylitis synovial fluid. Ankylosing spondylitis blood appeared to be characterized by a TCR beta motif of eight highly homologous variants. Disease-linked clones bore a CD8+ phenotype, appearing relatively rarely in peripheral blood.

The specimen was blood, either unsorted or a sorted T cell fraction (not recorded which). This sequence was found in a male donor with ankylosing spondylitis. V usage is TRBV7-2 and J usage is TRBJ2-3, with D tentatively TRBD2 (5 bases). The CDR3 nucleotides are TGTGCCAGCAGCATAGAAAGGAGGATCACAGATACGCAGTATTTT. This encodes CASSIERRITDTQYF.